This TCR beta chain was sequenced during a study of blood T cell repertoires in COVID-19. At the level of the study: Samples of COVID-19 (acute and convalescent) were obtained from the United States, Italy and Spain.

V was clipped by 0 bases and J by 2 bases; unmatched bases: 6. Germline V CDR1 and CDR2: SGHKS, YYEKEE (reference sequence). The CDR3 spans 16 residues. The repertoire was sequenced with immunoSEQ multiplex PCR; TCRdb's copy has only in-frame clones and lacks some. The table records roughly 250,000 clones, approximately 83% of them present only once. Specimen: peripheral blood. The sequence was collected from a woman in her fifties or sixties with acute or convalescent COVID-19. The V call is TRBV5-5, the J call TRBJ2-5, with 8 bases fitting TRBD2. The CDR3 region has the DNA TGTGCCAGCAGCTTGGCCCATACTAGCGGTCAAGAGACCCAGTACTTC. As protein: CASSLAHTSGQETQYF.